Listed below are T cell receptor beta chains from one sample, sequenced in a study of blood T cell repertoires in COVID-19. Clones were sequenced by immunoSEQ multiplex PCR, and TCRdb holds only the in-frame ones, with some missing. The data contain 45,000 to 50,000 clones, 88% of them singletons. The sample comprised peripheral blood. The receptors stem from a man aged 45-65 years with active COVID-19. CDR3s include the opening cysteine and the closing phenylalanine or tryptophan. Expanded clones are given a class, and other clones once, few, many or no size at all.

size	V	J	CDR3
few	TRBV5-1	TRBJ1-4	CASSPVPGTVNEKLFF
once	TRBV11-1	TRBJ2-7	CASSQRLAGARYEQYF
.	TRBV13	TRBJ2-7	CASSFVPGQGSMRYEQYF
.	TRBV4-2	TRBJ2-7	CASSLASGNYEQYF
.	TRBV5-1	TRBJ1-5	CASSLMAGNQPQHF
.	TRBV5-1	TRBJ1-6	CASREVAGVNSPLHF
.	TRBV7-2	TRBJ2-3	CASSSLDTQYF
.	TRBV5-1	TRBJ2-1	CASQTSGRVNNEQFF
.	TRBV11-3	TRBJ2-3	CASRNGQGAQYF
.	TRBV7-2	TRBJ2-6	CASSLLGVSGANVLTF
.	TRBV4-1	TRBJ1-3	CASSQGPQGAGGNTIYF
.	TRBV11-2	TRBJ2-7	CASSPLAGGYEQYF
.	TRBV5-5	TRBJ1-1	CACGGVENTEAFF
.	TRBV3-1/TRBV3-2	TRBJ1-1	CASSQGQLNTEAFF
.	TRBV5-1	TRBJ2-3	CASSGRGTRDTQYF
.	TRBV11-2	TRBJ2-3	CASSLGGPDTQYF
.	TRBV20-1	TRBJ1-5	CSASPGGPQHF
.	TRBV7-2	TRBJ1-2	CASSPRDRVNYGYTF
.	TRBV18	TRBJ1-1	CASSPNEGGTEAFF
.	TRBV11-2	TRBJ2-7	CASSLLADSYEQYF
.	TRBV7-3	TRBJ2-1	CASSLDSPSYNEQFF
.	TRBV28	TRBJ1-2	CASESSLTGGGYGYTF
.	TRBV27	TRBJ1-2	CASRPGQSYGYTF
.	TRBV7-2	TRBJ2-5	CASSLREGPLGTQYF
few	TRBV21-1	TRBJ2-2	CASSKEASGGPSNTGELFF
.	TRBV7-3	TRBJ2-6	CASSSHSGANVLTF
.	TRBV15	TRBJ2-3	CATSRDRSGSTDTQYF
.	TRBV11-2	TRBJ1-2	CASRSLRGNYGYTF
.	TRBV9	TRBJ2-2	CASSGRQGGRELFF
.	TRBV7-2	TRBJ2-3	CASSLDRASTDTQYF
.	TRBV6-5	TRBJ1-6	CASSPDREGNSPLHF
.	TRBV7-8	TRBJ2-7	CASSLVDGTYEQYF
.	TRBV29-1	TRBJ2-3	CSEKLAGGDTQYF
.	TRBV6-5	TRBJ2-5	CASSYYQRETQYF
.	TRBV6-6	TRBJ1-1	CASSYKGTGGGEAFF
.	TRBV11-2	TRBJ2-7	CASSREGPPKPYEQYF
.	TRBV19	TRBJ2-7	CASSMSLGQGDSYEQYF
.	TRBV7-9	TRBJ2-7	CASSLFFGQGAHEQYF
.	TRBV6-5	TRBJ2-1	CASSLLDRVNNEQFF
.	TRBV11-2	TRBJ2-7	CASSHPGLLLYEQYF
.	TRBV7-8	TRBJ1-2	CASSHGTGGYGYTF
.	TRBV7-3	TRBJ2-7	CASSLMDSPTYEQYF
.	TRBV7-9	TRBJ2-7	CASSLSQASYEQYF
.	TRBV18	TRBJ2-5	CASSATLWGVDGRLQETQYF
.	TRBV9	TRBJ1-6	CASSSRGQGNSPLHF
few	TRBV6-5	TRBJ2-7	CASSYSAGGPYEQYF
.	TRBV18	TRBJ1-1	CASSRGGNTEAFF
.	TRBV5-1	TRBJ1-1	CASSFRGRGLNTEAFF
.	TRBV2	TRBJ1-2	CASRGLQGLGYTF
.	TRBV5-1	TRBJ2-3	CASSLAWTASSTDTQYF
.	TRBV6-4	TRBJ1-2	CASSDCRTETNYGYTF
few	TRBV10-1	TRBJ2-1	CASSDLRVPRGSYNEQFF
.	TRBV4-3	TRBJ1-1	CASSPGEPNTEAFF